This is a list of T cell receptor beta chains from one sample in a study of pediatric ulcerative colitis. Profiling relied on immunoSEQ multiplex PCR, and the TCRdb table lists in-frame clones only, not all of them. The sample lists under 20,000 clones; approximately 69% were seen once. Sequenced sample: gut tissue. The receptors stem from a girl between 10 and 17 years old with moderate ulcerative colitis. Each CDR3 is given with its conserved first and last residue. D genes are given only for firm matches. Some rows mark clone size as missing; the rest say once, few, many or name a class of expanded clone.

TRBJ2-3,TRBV6-5,-,-,TGTGCCAGCAGTTACGACAATACGCAGTATTTT,CASSYDNTQYF
TRBJ2-4,TRBV5-4,TRBD1,few,TGTGCCAGCAGCTCTGGGACAGTAGGCAAAAACATTCAGTACTTC,CASSSGTVGKNIQYF
TRBJ2-2,TRBV9,-,-,TGTGCCAGCAGCGTAGAGACGGGCGCCGGGGAGCTGTTTTTT,CASSVETGAGELFF
TRBJ1-2,TRBV29-1,-,-,TGCAGCGTTGAGGGGCGGGGGATTAACTATGGCTACACCTTC,CSVEGRGINYGYTF
TRBJ2-7,TRBV4-1,-,-,TGCGCCAGCAGCCAAGTGGGGGGATCCTACGAGCAGTACTTC,CASSQVGGSYEQYF
TRBJ2-2,TRBV18,-,-,TGTGCCAGCTCACCAGTCGAAACCGGGGAGCTGTTTTTT,CASSPVETGELFF
TRBJ1-2,TRBV19,-,few,TGTGCCAGTAGTAGCAGGGTGGGAATGGAGGGCTACACCTTC,CASSSRVGMEGYTF
TRBJ2-2,TRBV7-3,TRBD1,-,TGTGCCAGCAGCATGGACAGGGACACCGGGGAGCTGTTTTTT,CASSMDRDTGELFF
TRBJ1-4,TRBV28,TRBD1,once,TGTGCCAGCAGTTTAGGGACAGGGGATGAAAAACTGTTTTTT,CASSLGTGDEKLFF
TRBJ1-6,TRBV6-5,TRBD1,-,TGTGCCAGCAGCTCCGGGACAGGCAATAATTCACCCCTCCACTTT,CASSSGTGNNSPLHF
TRBJ2-5,TRBV11-3,-,-,TGTGCCAGCAGCCTAGGGCCGATCGGGGGACTGGAAGAGACCCAGTACTTC,CASSLGPIGGLEETQYF
TRBJ2-7,TRBV18,TRBD1,-,TGTGCCAGCTCAACCAGGACAGGATTCTACGAGCAGTACTTC,CASSTRTGFYEQYF
TRBJ2-7,TRBV21-1,-,-,TGTGCCAGCAGCAAACGGGGACTAGCGGAGACCTACGAGCAGTACTTC,CASSKRGLAETYEQYF
TRBJ2-1,TRBV9,TRBD1,few,TGTGCCAGCAGCTCCGGGACAGGCCCGCGTGAGCAGTTCTTC,CASSSGTGPREQFF
TRBJ2-7,TRBV7-2,TRBD1,-,TGTGCCAGCAGCTTAGGGGTCGGGGACAGGCCCCCCTACGAGCAGTACTTC,CASSLGVGDRPPYEQYF
TRBJ2-1,TRBV7-9,-,-,TGTGCCAGCAGCACACTGGGGAATGAGCAGTTCTTC,CASSTLGNEQFF
TRBJ1-4,TRBV27,-,-,-,CASSSSDGYEKLFF
TRBJ1-2,TRBV4-1,-,-,TGCGCCAGCAGCCGAGCGGGGCAGGGCTTCTATGGCTACACCTTC,CASSRAGQGFYGYTF
TRBJ2-4,TRBV28,TRBD2,-,TGTGCCAGCAGTTTACTAGCGGGAAAAAACATTCAGTACTTC,CASSLLAGKNIQYF
TRBJ1-1,TRBV27,TRBD1,few,TGTGCCAGCAGTCTCGGACAGGGGAACACTGAAGCTTTCTTT,CASSLGQGNTEAFF
TRBJ2-1,TRBV7-3,TRBD2,-,TGTGCCAGCAGCTCCCCCAAAGCGGGGGGCCTTAGCTCCTACAATGAGCAGTTCTTC,CASSSPKAGGLSSYNEQFF
TRBJ1-5,TRBV29-1,-,-,TGCAGCGCGACGGTAGATAGCAATCAGCCCCAGCATTTT,CSATVDSNQPQHF
TRBJ1-5,TRBV6-4,TRBD1,few,TGTGCCAGCAGTGAGACAGGGGGCAGCAATCAGCCCCAGCATTTT,CASSETGGSNQPQHF
TRBJ1-1,TRBV28,-,-,TGTGCCAGCAGTTTGAGGCGTGAAGCTTTCTTT,CASSLRREAFF
TRBJ2-7,TRBV5-1,TRBD1,-,TGCGCCAGCAGCTTCCCTTCCAACCGACAGGGTGTCTACGAGCAGTACTTC,CASSFPSNRQGVYEQYF
TRBJ2-3,TRBV5-6,TRBD2,-,TGTGCCAGCAGACGGGGACTAGCGGGAGGGCGGGATACGCAGTATTTT,CASRRGLAGGRDTQYF
TRBJ1-1,TRBV11-2,-,-,TGTGCCAGCAGCTTAGGTCTTCGGCTAGAAGCTTTCTTT,CASSLGLRLEAFF
TRBJ2-1,TRBV6-9,-,-,TGTGCCAGCAGTTTTCGGACAGTCTACAATGAGCAGTTCTTC,CASSFRTVYNEQFF